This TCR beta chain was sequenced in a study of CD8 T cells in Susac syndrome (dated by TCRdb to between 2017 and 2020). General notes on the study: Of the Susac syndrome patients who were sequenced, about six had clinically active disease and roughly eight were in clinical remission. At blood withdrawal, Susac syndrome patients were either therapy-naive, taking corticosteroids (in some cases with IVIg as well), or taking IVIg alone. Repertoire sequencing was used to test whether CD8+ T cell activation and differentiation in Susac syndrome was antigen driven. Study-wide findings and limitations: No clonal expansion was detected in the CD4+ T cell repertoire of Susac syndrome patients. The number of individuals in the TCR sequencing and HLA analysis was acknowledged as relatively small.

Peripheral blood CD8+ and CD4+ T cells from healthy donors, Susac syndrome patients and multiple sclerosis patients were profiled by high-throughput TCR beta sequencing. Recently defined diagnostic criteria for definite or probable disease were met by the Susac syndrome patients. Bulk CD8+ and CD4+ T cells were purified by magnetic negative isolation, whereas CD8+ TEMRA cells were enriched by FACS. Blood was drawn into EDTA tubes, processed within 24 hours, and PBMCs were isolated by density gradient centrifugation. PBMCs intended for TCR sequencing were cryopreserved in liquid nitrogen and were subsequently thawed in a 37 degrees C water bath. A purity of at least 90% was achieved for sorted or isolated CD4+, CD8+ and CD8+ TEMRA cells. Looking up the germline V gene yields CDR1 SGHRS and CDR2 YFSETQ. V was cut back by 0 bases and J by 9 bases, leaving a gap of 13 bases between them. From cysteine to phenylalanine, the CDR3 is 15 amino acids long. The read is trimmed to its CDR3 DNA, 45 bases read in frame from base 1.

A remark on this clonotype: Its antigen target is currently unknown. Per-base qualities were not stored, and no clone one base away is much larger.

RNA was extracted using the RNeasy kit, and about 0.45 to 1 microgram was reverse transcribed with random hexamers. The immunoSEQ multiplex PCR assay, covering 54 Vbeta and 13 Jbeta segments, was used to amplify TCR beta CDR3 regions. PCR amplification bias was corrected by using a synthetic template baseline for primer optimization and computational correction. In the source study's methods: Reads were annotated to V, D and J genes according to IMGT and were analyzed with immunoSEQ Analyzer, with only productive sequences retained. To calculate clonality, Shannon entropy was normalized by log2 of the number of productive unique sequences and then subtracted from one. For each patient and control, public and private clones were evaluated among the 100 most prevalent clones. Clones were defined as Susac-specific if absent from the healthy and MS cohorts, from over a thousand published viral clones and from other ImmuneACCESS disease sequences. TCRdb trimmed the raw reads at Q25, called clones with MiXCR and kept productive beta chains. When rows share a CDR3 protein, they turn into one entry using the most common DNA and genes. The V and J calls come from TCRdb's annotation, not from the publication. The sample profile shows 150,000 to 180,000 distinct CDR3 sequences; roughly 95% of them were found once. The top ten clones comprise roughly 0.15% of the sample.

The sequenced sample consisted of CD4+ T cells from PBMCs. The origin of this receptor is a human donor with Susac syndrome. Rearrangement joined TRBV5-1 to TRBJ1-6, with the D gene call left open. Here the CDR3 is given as CASSLDSGRSSPLHF. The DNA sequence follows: TGCGCCAGCAGCTTGGACAGTGGACGAAGTTCACCCCTCCACTTT.